The 30 T cell receptor beta chains presented below share a single source sample, sequenced in a study of immune reconstitution after stem cell transplant in scleroderma. TCRdb itself ran the RT-PCR reads through MiXCR, one entry per CDR3 protein. This table holds about 3,600 distinct CDR3 sequences, roughly 6.4% found once. This specimen was acquired before or after autologous hematopoietic stem cell transplantation (not recorded which). The receptors stem from a female donor with systemic sclerosis.

This clonotype ranks as medium-sized. The chain combines TRBV7-2 with TRBJ2-2, with a tentative D call TRBD2 (6 bases). Germline CDR1 and CDR2: SGHTA and FQGNSA. The ends were cut back, 6 bases at V and 1 base at J, with 15 bases in the middle. This CDR3 region has 16 residues. CDR3 sequence reads: CASRGSSAGNTGELFF. The CDR3 nucleotides read TGTGCCAGCAGAGGCTCTAGCGCGGGGAACACCGGGGAGCTGTTTTTT. Supplemented by reference TRBV7-2 and TRBJ2-2, the full variable domain reads GAGVSQSPSNKVTEKGKDVELRCDPISGHTALYWYRQSLGQGLEFLIYFQGNSAPDKSGLPSDRFSAERTGGSVSTLTIQRTQQEDSAVYLCASRGSSAGNTGELFFGEGSRLTVL.

In this sample, this clonotype is medium-sized. The chain couples TRBV15 to TRBJ2-1; no clear D gene. The germline gives CDR1 LNHNV, CDR2 YYDKDF (reference sequence). The V and J ends lost 3 bases and 0 bases respectively, with 6 bases between them. The CDR3 is made up of 14 amino acids. The CDR3 nucleotides read TGTGCCACCAGCAGCCCCTACTCCTACAATGAGCAGTTCTTC. Protein sequence: CATSSPYSYNEQFF.

J is TRBJ2-1 and V is TRBV20-1, with 14 bases matching TRBD2. V was clipped by 6 bases and J by 3 bases; unmatched bases: 7. This CDR3 comprises 16 residues. Germline V gene sequence: CDR1 DFQATT, CDR2 SNEGSKA (reference sequence). CDR3 nucleotides: TGCAGTGCCCTAGGACTAGCGGGAGGTTACTACAATGAGCAGTTCTTC. This codes for CSALGLAGGYYNEQFF.

The chain links TRBV7-2 to TRBJ2-5; D perhaps matches TRBD2 (5 bases). The germline V gene encodes CDR1 SGHTA and CDR2 FQGNSA. Trimming cost V 6 bases and J 3 bases, with 11 bases left between them. This CDR3 has 13 amino acids. In DNA, the CDR3 is TGTGCCAGCAGTGGAGGTGCGAAAGAGACCCAGTACTTC. This codes for CASSGGAKETQYF. Full variable domain (outside the CDR3, taken from reference TRBV7-2 and TRBJ2-5): GAGVSQSPSNKVTEKGKDVELRCDPISGHTALYWYRQSLGQGLEFLIYFQGNSAPDKSGLPSDRFSAERTGGSVSTLTIQRTQQEDSAVYLCASSGGAKETQYFGPGTRLLVL.

In this sample, this clonotype is medium-sized. This rearrangement joins TRBV5-6 to TRBJ2-5; the match to TRBD1 covers 8 bases. This CDR3 contains 16 residues. The J segment lost 5 bases and the V segment lost 4 bases, leaving 13 bases of the junction unmatched. Per the germline V gene, CDR1 is SGHDT and CDR2 is YYEEEE. CDR3 bases: TGTGCCAGCAGCCCTAGGACAGGGACGTTGCAGGAGACCCAGTACTTC. Amino acids: CASSPRTGTLQETQYF. The full variable domain, completed using reference TRBV5-6 and TRBJ2-5, is DAGVTQSPTHLIKTRGQQVTLRCSPKSGHDTVSWYQQALGQGPQFIFQYYEEEERQRGNFPDRFSGHQFPNYSSELNVNALLLGDSALYLCASSPRTGTLQETQYFGPGTRLLVL.

Judged by abundance, this clonotype is large (0.1 to 1%). V gene TRBV6-5 combines with J gene TRBJ2-5, with 8 bases matching TRBD2. V lost 6 bases and J lost 5; bases outside the gene matches: 8. CDR3 length equals 14 residues. Germline assignment: CDR1 MNHEY and CDR2 SVGAGI. The CDR3 is CASSHRGGAETQYF. In DNA, the CDR3 is TGTGCCAGCAGCCACCGGGGGGGGGCGGAGACCCAGTACTTC.

This clonotype is labeled as medium-sized (0.01 to 0.1%). V gene TRBV5-1 combines with J gene TRBJ1-1; possibly TRBD1 for D (6 bases). Trimming stripped 3 bases from V and 6 bases from J, with 21 bases between. CDR3 size: 16 residues. Germline V gene sequence: CDR1 SGHRS, CDR2 YFSETQ. CDR3 region: CASSSLPGATDAEAFF. As DNA, the CDR3 is TGCGCCAGCAGCTCCTTACCGGGGGCCACCGACGCTGAAGCTTTCTTT.

This clonotype is labeled as medium-sized (0.01 to 0.1%). The V gene is TRBV15, the J gene TRBJ1-4; no definite D call. Trimming pared 4 bases from V and 4 bases from J, leaving 16 bases between. Germline CDR1 LNHNV, CDR2 YYDKDF (reference sequence). This CDR3 has 16 amino acids. The CDR3 region is CATSTRHGSLNEKLFF. CDR3 coding DNA: TGTGCCACCAGCACCCGACACGGCAGCCTTAATGAAAAACTGTTTTTT.

This clonotype counts as medium-sized (0.01 to 0.1%). The CDR3 DNA follows: TGCAGTGCGGAAGACAGGGACGATGAGCAGTTCTTC. Translation gives CSAEDRDDEQFF. The chain joins TRBV20-1 to TRBJ2-1, with TRBD1 matching over 7 bases. This CDR3 is built from 12 residues. Germline V gives CDR1 DFQATT, CDR2 SNEGSKA (reference sequence). V lost 6 bases, J lost 8 bases, and 7 bases stayed unmatched.

By share, this clonotype counts as medium-sized. The chain carries TRBV5-1 and TRBJ1-1; a weak D match, TRBD1 (5 bases). CDR3 size: 13 residues. Germline assignment: CDR1 SGHRS and CDR2 YFSETQ. Trimming shortened V by 0 bases and J by 7 bases, and 10 bases separated the two germline ends. CDR3 protein: CASSLAGDGEAFF. CDR3 bases: TGCGCCAGCAGCTTGGCTGGGGACGGTGAAGCTTTCTTT.

This rearrangement joins TRBV5-1 to TRBJ2-7, with TRBD1 matching 7 bases. V lost 4 bases, J lost 5 bases, and 12 bases stayed unmatched. Germline V CDR1 and CDR2: SGHRS, YFSETQ. The CDR3 is 15 amino acids. The CDR3 spells CASSAYDRVGHEQYF. DNA of the CDR3: TGCGCCAGCAGCGCGTACGACAGGGTTGGCCACGAGCAGTACTTC.

This clonotype was counted a few times. This rearrangement joins TRBV18 to TRBJ2-7, with D possibly being TRBD1 or TRBD2 (5 bases each). Trimming removed 3 bases at V and 3 bases at J, with 21 bases between. Germline-derived CDR1 and CDR2 are KGHSH and LQKENI. This CDR3 is 17 amino acids long. The CDR3 here is CASSPPPGTTRLYEQYF. DNA of the CDR3: TGTGCCAGCTCACCCCCTCCCGGGACCACACGACTCTACGAGCAGTACTTC.

A few counts support this clonotype. The V gene is TRBV6-6, the J gene TRBJ1-1; TRBD1 agrees at 9 bases. The CDR3 covers 13 residues. Losses at the gene ends were 6 bases for V and 4 bases for J; bases not matched to a gene: 3. Germline V gene lookup returns CDR1 MNHNY and CDR2 SVGAGI (reference sequence). CDR3 region: CASRTGGSTEAFF. CDR3 in DNA: TGTGCCAGCAGAACAGGGGGCAGCACTGAAGCTTTCTTT.

This clonotype is medium-sized in the sample. The genes are TRBV7-2 and TRBJ2-6; 8 nucleotides agree with TRBD1. This CDR3 has 15 residues. The germline CDR1 and CDR2 sequences are SGHTA and FQGNSA. Unmatched junction bases numbered 8, after V lost 5 bases and J lost 8 bases. The CDR3 nucleotides are TGTGCCAGCAGCGCGTTGCTCAGGGGGCCCAACGTCCTGACTTTC. It yields the protein CASSALLRGPNVLTF.

This clonotype was found a few times. V gene TRBV7-8 combines with J gene TRBJ2-7, with 11 bases matching TRBD2. J gave up 3 bases and V 5 bases, and 9 bases lay outside the gene matches. Per germline, CDR1 SGHVS and CDR2 FQNEAQ. This CDR3 spans 16 amino acids. CDR3 sequence (DNA): TGTGCCAGCAGCATTAGCGGGGGGGCTACTTTCTACGAGCAGTACTTC. The encoded protein is CASSISGGATFYEQYF.

By share, this clonotype ranks as medium-sized. J is TRBJ1-5 and V is TRBV20-1; D is undetermined. Per germline, CDR1 DFQATT and CDR2 SNEGSKA (reference sequence). V was trimmed by 7 bases and J by 1 base, leaving 11 bases between them. The length of the CDR3 is 13 residues. The CDR3 spells CSVSEESNQPQHF. CDR3 nucleotide sequence: TGCAGTGTATCAGAAGAAAGCAATCAGCCCCAGCATTTT.

Sample share makes this clonotype medium-sized. The gene calls are TRBV5-1 and TRBJ2-5, with 9 bases identical to TRBD2. V dropped 5 bases and J dropped 1; count of bases not matched to a gene: 9. The CDR3 is 16 amino acids. Per germline, CDR1 SGHRS and CDR2 YFSETQ. The CDR3 sequence: CASRGLTSGPQETQYF. The CDR3 DNA is TGCGCCAGCAGAGGACTCACTAGCGGGCCCCAAGAGACCCAGTACTTC.

By its share, this clonotype is medium-sized. This chain connects TRBV29-1 to TRBJ1-5, with D perhaps matching TRBD1 (6 bases). The ends were cut back, 4 bases at V and 1 base at J, with 8 bases in the middle. Germline CDR1 reads SQVTM; CDR2 reads ANQGSEA. The CDR3 extends over 13 amino acids. CDR3 amino acids: CSVGQASNQPQHF. The DNA of the CDR3 is TGCAGCGTTGGACAGGCCAGCAATCAGCCCCAGCATTTT.

The genes are TRBV5-1 and TRBJ2-4, with D maybe TRBD2 (5 bases). CDR1 SGHRS and CDR2 YFSETQ come from the germline V gene. V lost 4 bases and J lost 5, with 13 bases in between. The CDR3 totals 14 residues. As DNA, the CDR3 is TGCGCCAGCAGCCGACTATCGGGTCAAAACATTCAGTACTTC. This encodes CASSRLSGQNIQYF.

This clonotype is labeled as medium-sized. The chain couples TRBV20-1 to TRBJ1-5; TRBD1 aligns across 10 bases. CDR1 and CDR2 (germline): DFQATT, SNEGSKA (reference sequence). This CDR3 is 14 amino acids long. V gave up 4 bases and J gave up 5 bases; unmatched junction bases: 5. The DNA of the CDR3 is TGCAGTGCTATCCGGGACAGGGGAGATCAGCCCCAGCATTTT. It specifies CSAIRDRGDQPQHF.

This clonotype is labeled as medium-sized. CDR3 nucleotides: TGCAGCGCTACCATAGGGTGGGGGGGGACTGAAGCTTTCTTT. It encodes CSATIGWGGTEAFF. This chain links TRBV29-1 with TRBJ1-1, with D perhaps TRBD1 (5 bases). The CDR3 extends over 14 amino acids. The ends were cut back, 7 bases at V and 5 bases at J, with 20 bases in the middle. Germline loops: CDR1 SQVTM, CDR2 ANQGSEA.

By frequency in the sample, this clonotype is medium-sized. This rearrangement joins TRBV20-1 to TRBJ1-1; 8 nucleotides agree with TRBD1. J gave up 3 bases and V 3 bases, and 9 bases lay outside the gene matches. This CDR3 contains 15 residues. Germline V CDR1 and CDR2: DFQATT, SNEGSKA (reference sequence). CDR3 sequence: CSARHRDRFHTEAFF. The CDR3, as DNA: TGCAGTGCTAGGCACCGGGACAGGTTCCACACTGAAGCTTTCTTT.

Judged by abundance, this clonotype is medium-sized. The chain employs TRBV19 and TRBJ2-1; 9 bases line up with TRBD1. CDR1 and CDR2 (germline): LNHDA, SQIVND (reference sequence). CDR3 length: 14 amino acids. V dropped 3 bases and J dropped 8; count of bases not matched to a gene: 5. The CDR3, as DNA: TGTGCCAGTAGTATCAAACAGGGGGCCTATGAGCAGTTCTTC. It yields the protein CASSIKQGAYEQFF. The full variable domain, in which reference TRBV19 and TRBJ2-1 provide the parts outside the CDR3, is DGGITQSPKYLFRKEGQNVTLSCEQNLNHDAMYWYRQDPGQGLRLIYYSQIVNDFQKGDIAEGYSVSREKKESFPLTVTSAQKNPTAFYLCASSIKQGAYEQFFGPGTRLTVL.

The chain has TRBV5-1 and TRBJ2-6; TRBD1 might be the D (5 bases). Germline V gives CDR1 SGHRS, CDR2 YFSETQ. Trimming removed 2 bases at V and 0 bases at J, with 9 bases between. The length of the CDR3 is 16 residues. This chain's CDR3 is CASSFWGSSGANVLTF. DNA of the CDR3: TGCGCCAGCAGCTTTTGGGGCTCCTCTGGGGCCAACGTCCTGACTTTC.

This clonotype is categorized as medium-sized. The J gene is TRBJ2-2, the V gene TRBV29-1; 10 nucleotides agree with TRBD1. CDR1 and CDR2 from the germline V gene are SQVTM and ANQGSEA. The CDR3 covers 13 residues. The J segment lost 4 bases and the V segment lost 7 bases, leaving 3 bases of the junction unmatched. The CDR3 coding sequence is TGCAGCGCGGGACAGGGGTCCACCGGGGAGCTGTTTTTT. Translated, it gives CSAGQGSTGELFF.

The rearrangement uses TRBV19 and TRBJ2-4; TRBD1 might be the D (5 bases). From germline, CDR1 is LNHDA and CDR2 SQIVND (reference sequence). The length of the CDR3 is 15 residues. Trimming took off 1 base at V and 3 bases at J, with 10 bases between the two ends. CDR3 sequence (DNA): TGTGCCAGTAGTATAGTAAGCAGGGACAAAAACATTCAGTACTTC. Translating gives CASSIVSRDKNIQYF.

This clonotype is medium-sized within its sample. The rearrangement links TRBV10-3 to TRBJ2-2; TRBD1 matches 8 bases. Germline V gives CDR1 ENHRY, CDR2 SYGVKD. V gave up 3 bases and J gave up 4 bases; unmatched junction bases: 4. The CDR3 covers 15 residues. The CDR3, as DNA: TGTGCCATCAGTGATCAGGGGGCGACCACCGGGGAGCTGTTTTTT. The encoded protein is CAISDQGATTGELFF.

Remarks on this clonotype: Since a much larger clone is just one base distant, this may be a read error. The chain combines TRBV20-1 with TRBJ1-5, with 7 bases that match TRBD1. CDR1 DFQATT and CDR2 SNEGSKA come from the germline V gene (reference sequence). This CDR3 has 13 residues. The CDR3 bases are TGCAGTGCTGGAGAACAGGGGAATCAGCCCCAGCATTTT. Translation gives CSAGEQGNQPQHF.

This clonotype is classed as medium-sized. V is TRBV12-3 or TRBV12-4 and J is TRBJ2-1; 12 bases line up with TRBD2. V trimming: 10 bases; J trimming: 7 bases; junction bases outside the gene matches: 5. The CDR3 runs 13 residues. The CDR3 nucleotides read TGTGCCACCCGGACTAGCGGGAATAATGAGCAGTTCTTC. Translation: CATRTSGNNEQFF.

By sample share, this clonotype is medium-sized. V and J are TRBV10-2 and TRBJ1-1; a weak D match, TRBD1 (5 bases). V gave up 11 bases and J gave up 0 bases, with 13 bases separating them. CDR1 and CDR2 (germline): WSHSY, SAAADI. The CDR3 runs to 13 residues. The CDR3 region is CAGSGTVNTEAFF. CDR3 nucleotides: TGCGCCGGCTCAGGGACGGTGAACACTGAAGCTTTCTTT.